This TCR beta chain was recovered during a study of T cell responses to AZD1222 COVID-19 vaccine. General study points: Only a handful of AZD1222 recipients were seropositive at baseline.

In the case of this clone: Its specificity is unknown.

Profiling relied on immunoSEQ multiplex PCR, and the TCRdb table lists in-frame clones only, not all of them. There are over 120,000 clones in the sample; roughly 89% occur only once, and around 1.5% lies in the top ten. The CDR3 loop spans 17 amino acids. Trimming took 3 bases from V and 2 from J; bases not matched to a gene: 7. Germline values: CDR1 SNHLY, CDR2 FYNNEI. This sequence was found in an adult in good health. The genes are TRBV2 and TRBJ2-3; 11 nucleotides match TRBD2. The sample here was peripheral blood, taken on day 0 of AZD1222 vaccination. The CDR3 DNA sequence: TGTGCCAGCAGTGAGGGGTTAGCGGGAGGGGCCACAGATACGCAGTATTTT. Translation gives CASSEGLAGGATDTQYF.